This T cell receptor (beta chain) was sequenced in a study of blood T cell repertoires in COVID-19. Authors' processing steps: How many nucleated cells were present was estimated from reference gene primer amplification. Clones were sequenced by immunoSEQ multiplex PCR, and TCRdb holds only the in-frame ones, with some missing. The V and J calls and clone size come from that table; D and trimming were worked out from the DNA. The sample lists around 76,000 clones; roughly 89% were seen once. This clone occurred a few times. In germline, CDR1 is SGHTS, CDR2 YDEGEE. CDR3 length: 17 amino acids. V shed 0 bases and J 7 bases; nucleotides not matched to a gene: 13.

The source of this sequence is a human donor in a cohort sampled during active COVID-19. Input material: peripheral blood. The chain couples TRBV5-8 to TRBJ1-2; 9 bases line up with TRBD1. CDR3 coding DNA: TGTGCCAGCAGCTTGGAAGCTTTTGGGACAGGGTTGAGTGGCTACACCTTC. Encoded protein: CASSLEAFGTGLSGYTF.